This is a list of T cell receptor beta chains from one sample in a study of T cell responses to AZD1222 COVID-19 vaccine. Sequencing was performed with immunoSEQ multiplex PCR; in TCRdb, only in-frame clones are kept and a portion is missing. The data show 200,000 to 250,000 clones, about 95% seen once. Sequenced here: peripheral blood, sampled 28 days after the second dose of the MenACWY control vaccine. All receptors derive from an adult who received the MenACWY meningococcal vaccine as a control. Both conserved end residues are part of each CDR3. Fields, in order: clone size, D gene, V gene, J gene, CDR3 length, CDR3 DNA, CDR3 protein. D genes are given only for firm matches. Rows give clone size only sometimes, using once, few, many, or a class for an expanded clone.

>.|TRBD1|TRBV7-6|TRBJ2-2|16
TGTGCCAGCAGCTTAGGGGACAGGGGACTAAGCGGGGAGCTGTTTTTT
CASSLGDRGLSGELFF
>.|.|TRBV7-3|TRBJ2-3|15
TGTGCCAGCAGCTTAAGTAGTAGTATAACAGATACGCAGTATTTT
CASSLSSSITDTQYF
>.|TRBD1|TRBV27|TRBJ1-1|14
TGTGCCAGCAGTTTCACAGGGGCAATAACTGAAGCTTTCTTT
CASSFTGAITEAFF
>.|.|TRBV5-8|TRBJ1-6|15
TGTGCCAGCAGCTTGGCCCCGGGTTATAATTCACCCCTCCACTTT
CASSLAPGYNSPLHF
>.|TRBD1|TRBV5-4|TRBJ2-5|14
TGTGCCAGCAGCTTGCAGGACAGGGTAGAGACCCAGTACTTC
CASSLQDRVETQYF
>.|.|TRBV7-5|TRBJ2-1|17
TGTGCCAGAAGCAACGGACTAGCGGAAAGCTCCTACAATGAGCAGTTCTTC
CARSNGLAESSYNEQFF
>.|.|TRBV28|TRBJ1-4|16
TGTGCCAGCAGTTCCACATTGGGCAGGGGAAATGAAAAACTGTTTTTT
CASSSTLGRGNEKLFF
>.|.|TRBV21-1|TRBJ1-5|15
TGTGCCAGCAGCCTAGCAGGGGAGAGGTATCAGCCCCAGCATTTT
CASSLAGERYQPQHF
>.|TRBD1|TRBV28|TRBJ2-3|15
TGTGCCAGCAGTTGGAACAGGGGTAGCACAGATACGCAGTATTTT
CASSWNRGSTDTQYF
>.|.|TRBV6-2/TRBV6-3|TRBJ2-1|15
TGTGCCAGCAGTTACAGTGGGGGGCCGGGCAATGAGCAGTTCTTC
CASSYSGGPGNEQFF
>.|.|TRBV28|TRBJ1-6|12
TGTGCCAGCCGAGGGGGAAATTCACCCCTCCACTTT
CASRGGNSPLHF
>.|.|TRBV19|TRBJ2-1|14
TGTGCCAGTAGTCTGCAGGGAGGCGTGGATGAGCAGTTCTTC
CASSLQGGVDEQFF
>.|TRBD2|TRBV28|TRBJ2-7|15
TGTGCCAGCAGCCCGGGACTAGCGGGAAAGAACGAGCAGTACTTC
CASSPGLAGKNEQYF
>.|TRBD2|TRBV3-1/TRBV3-2|TRBJ2-1|15
TGTGCCAGCAGCCAAGATCCTAGCGGGAACAATGAGCAGTTCTTC
CASSQDPSGNNEQFF
>.|.|TRBV19|TRBJ2-1|15
TGTGCCACTAGGGAAGACAGGAGCTCCTACAATGAGCAGTTCTTC
CATREDRSSYNEQFF
>once|TRBD2|TRBV7-9|TRBJ2-2|16
TGTGCCAGCAGCTTAGACCGGGGGGCGAACACCGGGGAGCTGTTTTTT
CASSLDRGANTGELFF
>once|.|TRBV6-5|TRBJ2-2|14
TGTGCCAGCAGCGAGCTTAGGGGGAGCGGGGAGCTGTTTTTT
CASSELRGSGELFF
>once|TRBD1|TRBV28|TRBJ1-1|14
TGTGCCAGCAGCCCCGGGACAGGGAGGCCTGAAGCTTTCTTT
CASSPGTGRPEAFF
>.|.|TRBV4-1|TRBJ1-6|17
TGCGCCAGCAGAGGACAGTCTCTCGCCTCCTATAATTCACCCCTCCACTTT
CASRGQSLASYNSPLHF
>.|.|TRBV27|TRBJ1-1|12
TGTGCCAGCAGTTTTTTGGGGACTGAAGCTTTCTTT
CASSFLGTEAFF
>.|.|TRBV28|TRBJ2-2|14
TGTGCCAGCAGTTTAGAGGTTAACACCGGGGAGCTGTTTTTT
CASSLEVNTGELFF
>.|.|TRBV20-1|TRBJ2-7|10
TGCAGTACATCGACCCACGAGCAGTACTTC
CSTSTHEQYF
>.|TRBD1|TRBV5-1|TRBJ1-1|16
TGCGCCAGCAGCTTATACAGGGGCCTAAGGAACACTGAAGCTTTCTTT
CASSLYRGLRNTEAFF
>.|.|TRBV19|TRBJ1-3|15
TGTGCCAGTAGTAGTCAACGAAGCTCTGGAAACACCATATATTTT
CASSSQRSSGNTIYF
>.|.|TRBV14|TRBJ2-5|19
TGTGCCAGCAGCCAAACTTTTTGGGGGGCCCCCGGGGCCCAAGAGACCCAGTACTTC
CASSQTFWGAPGAQETQYF
>once|.|TRBV28|TRBJ2-3|13
TGTGCCAGCAGTTTAGATAATAGTTTTACGCAGTATTTT
CASSLDNSFTQYF
>.|.|TRBV7-9|TRBJ2-7|12
TGTGCCAGCAGCGCGCAGGGTCACGAGCAGTACTTC
CASSAQGHEQYF
>.|.|TRBV19|TRBJ1-6|16
TGTGCCAGTAGTGCCTTCTCGGGACGGAGTAATTCACCCCTCCACTTT
CASSAFSGRSNSPLHF
>.|TRBD1|TRBV5-1|TRBJ1-3|14
TGCGCCAGCAGTTGGACAGGGGAAGGAAACACCATATATTTT
CASSWTGEGNTIYF
>.|.|TRBV19|TRBJ1-1|16
TGTGCCAGTAGTATTGGGGAAGACAGTATGAACACTGAAGCTTTCTTT
CASSIGEDSMNTEAFF
>.|TRBD2|TRBV10-3|TRBJ2-2|14
TGTGCCATAGGACTAGCGGGGAGGACCGGGGAGCTGTTTTTT
CAIGLAGRTGELFF
>.|TRBD1|TRBV28|TRBJ1-4|14
TGTGCCAGCAAACCGGGACAGCCTAATGAAAAACTGTTTTTT
CASKPGQPNEKLFF
>.|TRBD2|TRBV29-1|TRBJ2-1|13
TGCAGCGTTGAGCGGGAGTCCTACAATGAGCAGTTCTTC
CSVERESYNEQFF
>.|.|TRBV5-5|TRBJ1-5|16
TGTGCCAGCAGCCCGATTTTAGGGACGGCCGCTCAGCCCCAGCATTTT
CASSPILGTAAQPQHF
>.|TRBD2|TRBV6-2/TRBV6-3|TRBJ2-1|21
TGTGCCAGCAGTAGGCTCTTTGAGGGGTGGACTAGCGGGAGCTCCTACAATGAGCAGTTCTTC
CASSRLFEGWTSGSSYNEQFF
>.|.|TRBV12-3/TRBV12-4|TRBJ2-2|11
TGTGCCAGCAGTTTCACCGGGGAGCTGTTTTTT
CASSFTGELFF
>.|.|TRBV28|TRBJ1-5|14
TGTGCCAGCAGTTATCTACCTGGCAATCAGCCCCAGCATTTT
CASSYLPGNQPQHF
>.|.|TRBV29-1|TRBJ1-2|10
TGCAGCGTTAACCCCGGGACGGCCGAATTC
CSVNPGTAEF
>few|.|TRBV27|TRBJ1-4|15
TGTGCCAGCAGTCCCGGCGGGGGGGCTAATGAAAAACTGTTTTTT
CASSPGGGANEKLFF
>.|TRBD2|TRBV5-4|TRBJ2-3|15
TGTGCCAGCAGCTTGGATAGCGGGAGCTCAGATACGCAGTATTTT
CASSLDSGSSDTQYF